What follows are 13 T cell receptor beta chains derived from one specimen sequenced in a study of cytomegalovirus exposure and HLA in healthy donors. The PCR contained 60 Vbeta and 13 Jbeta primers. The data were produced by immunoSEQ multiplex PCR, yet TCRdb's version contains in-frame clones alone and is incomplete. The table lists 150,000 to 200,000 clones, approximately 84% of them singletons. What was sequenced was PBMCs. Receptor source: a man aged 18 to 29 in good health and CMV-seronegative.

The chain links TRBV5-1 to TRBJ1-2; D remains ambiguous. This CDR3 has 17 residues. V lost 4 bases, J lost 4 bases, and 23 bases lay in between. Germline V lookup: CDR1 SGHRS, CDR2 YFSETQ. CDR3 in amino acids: CASSPGVVVGRGYGYTF. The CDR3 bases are TGCGCCAGCAGCCCGGGTGTAGTCGTCGGCCGCGGCTATGGCTACACCTTC.

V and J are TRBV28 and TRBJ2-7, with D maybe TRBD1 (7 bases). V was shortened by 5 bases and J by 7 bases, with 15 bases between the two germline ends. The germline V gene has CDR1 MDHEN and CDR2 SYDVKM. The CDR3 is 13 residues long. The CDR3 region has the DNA TGTGCCAGCAGTCGCACAGGGGCGGGAGAGCAGTACTTC. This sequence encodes CASSRTGAGEQYF. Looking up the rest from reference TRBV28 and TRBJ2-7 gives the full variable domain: DVKVTQSSRYLVKRTGEKVFLECVQDMDHENMFWYRQDPGLGLRLIYFSYDVKMKEKGDIPEGYSVSREKKERFSLILESASTNQTSMYLCASSRTGAGEQYFGPGTRLTVT.

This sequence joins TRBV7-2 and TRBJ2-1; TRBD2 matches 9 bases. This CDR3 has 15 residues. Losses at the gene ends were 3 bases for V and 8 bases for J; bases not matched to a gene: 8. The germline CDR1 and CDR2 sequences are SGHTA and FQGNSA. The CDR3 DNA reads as TGTGCCAGCAGCTTTAGCGGGAGTTCTGTTCATGAGCAGTTCTTC. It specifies CASSFSGSSVHEQFF. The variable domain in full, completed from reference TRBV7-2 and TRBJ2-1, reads GAGVSQSPSNKVTEKGKDVELRCDPISGHTALYWYRQSLGQGLEFLIYFQGNSAPDKSGLPSDRFSAERTGGSVSTLTIQRTQQEDSAVYLCASSFSGSSVHEQFFGPGTRLTVL.

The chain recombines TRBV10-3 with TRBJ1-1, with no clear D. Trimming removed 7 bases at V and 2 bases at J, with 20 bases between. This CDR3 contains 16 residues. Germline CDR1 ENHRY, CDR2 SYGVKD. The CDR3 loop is CAIMPASYWRNTEAFF. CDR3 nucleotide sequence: TGTGCCATCATGCCAGCCAGCTATTGGAGAAACACTGAAGCTTTCTTT.

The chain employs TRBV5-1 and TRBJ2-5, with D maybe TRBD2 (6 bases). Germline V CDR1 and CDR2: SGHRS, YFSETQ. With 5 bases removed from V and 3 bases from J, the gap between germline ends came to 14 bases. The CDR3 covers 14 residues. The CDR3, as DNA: TGCGCCAGCAGTACTCGGGACTCCAAAGAGACCCAGTACTTC. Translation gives CASSTRDSKETQYF.

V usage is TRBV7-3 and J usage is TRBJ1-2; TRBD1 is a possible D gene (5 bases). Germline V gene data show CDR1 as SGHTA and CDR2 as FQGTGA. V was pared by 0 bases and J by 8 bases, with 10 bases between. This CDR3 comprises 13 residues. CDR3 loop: CASSLTAGRGYTF. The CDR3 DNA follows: TGTGCCAGCAGCTTAACGGCAGGGCGAGGCTACACCTTC.

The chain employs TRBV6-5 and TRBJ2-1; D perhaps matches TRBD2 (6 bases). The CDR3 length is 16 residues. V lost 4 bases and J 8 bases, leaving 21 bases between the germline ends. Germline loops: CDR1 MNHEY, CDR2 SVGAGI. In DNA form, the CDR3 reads TGTGCCAGCAGTTCCCCTAAAGCGGGCGATGGTTATGAGCAGTTCTTC. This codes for CASSSPKAGDGYEQFF.

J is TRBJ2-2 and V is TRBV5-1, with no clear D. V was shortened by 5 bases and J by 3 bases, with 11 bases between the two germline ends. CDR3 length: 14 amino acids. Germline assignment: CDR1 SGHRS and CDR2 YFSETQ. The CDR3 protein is CASREPLDTGELFF. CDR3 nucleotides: TGCGCCAGCAGAGAGCCCCTGGACACCGGGGAGCTGTTTTTT.

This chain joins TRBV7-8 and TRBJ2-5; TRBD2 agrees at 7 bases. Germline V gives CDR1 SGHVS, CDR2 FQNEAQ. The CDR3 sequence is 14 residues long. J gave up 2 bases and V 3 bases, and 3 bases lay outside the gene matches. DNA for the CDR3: TGTGCCAGCAGCTTCCCCGGGAGGCAAGAGACCCAGTACTTC. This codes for CASSFPGRQETQYF.

CDR3 sequence: CASSAQGSTDTQYF. CDR3 in DNA: TGTGCCAGCAGCGCACAGGGGAGCACAGATACGCAGTATTTT. The chain employs TRBV9 and TRBJ2-3; 7 nucleotides line up with TRBD1. Trimming at V came to 3 bases and at J to 0 bases, leaving 1 base not matched to a gene. The germline V gene encodes CDR1 SGDLS and CDR2 YYNGEE. This CDR3 region has 14 residues.

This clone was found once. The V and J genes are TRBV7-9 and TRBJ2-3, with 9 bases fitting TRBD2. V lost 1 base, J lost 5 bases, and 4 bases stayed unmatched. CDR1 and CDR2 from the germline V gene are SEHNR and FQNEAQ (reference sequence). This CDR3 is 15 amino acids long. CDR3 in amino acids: CASSLGAGGLDTQYF. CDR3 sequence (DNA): TGTGCCAGCAGCTTAGGGGCGGGAGGGCTAGATACGCAGTATTTT.

The DNA of the CDR3 is TGTGCCAGCAGTTCGCAGCGGAACAATGAGCAGTTCTTC. It is translated as CASSSQRNNEQFF. The chain joins TRBV7-2 to TRBJ2-1; D possibly corresponds to TRBD2 (5 bases). This CDR3 contains 13 residues. Germline CDR1 reads SGHTA; CDR2 reads FQGNSA. V was trimmed by 6 bases and J by 5 bases, leaving 11 bases between them. The entire variable domain, with the rest obtained from reference TRBV7-2 and TRBJ2-1, is as follows: GAGVSQSPSNKVTEKGKDVELRCDPISGHTALYWYRQSLGQGLEFLIYFQGNSAPDKSGLPSDRFSAERTGGSVSTLTIQRTQQEDSAVYLCASSSQRNNEQFFGPGTRLTVL.

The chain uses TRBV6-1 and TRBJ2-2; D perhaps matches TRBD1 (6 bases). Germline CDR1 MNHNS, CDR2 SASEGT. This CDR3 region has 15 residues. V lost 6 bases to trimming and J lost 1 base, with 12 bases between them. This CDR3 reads CASSQTGKNTGELFF. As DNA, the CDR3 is TGTGCCAGCAGCCAAACAGGGAAGAACACCGGGGAGCTGTTTTTT.